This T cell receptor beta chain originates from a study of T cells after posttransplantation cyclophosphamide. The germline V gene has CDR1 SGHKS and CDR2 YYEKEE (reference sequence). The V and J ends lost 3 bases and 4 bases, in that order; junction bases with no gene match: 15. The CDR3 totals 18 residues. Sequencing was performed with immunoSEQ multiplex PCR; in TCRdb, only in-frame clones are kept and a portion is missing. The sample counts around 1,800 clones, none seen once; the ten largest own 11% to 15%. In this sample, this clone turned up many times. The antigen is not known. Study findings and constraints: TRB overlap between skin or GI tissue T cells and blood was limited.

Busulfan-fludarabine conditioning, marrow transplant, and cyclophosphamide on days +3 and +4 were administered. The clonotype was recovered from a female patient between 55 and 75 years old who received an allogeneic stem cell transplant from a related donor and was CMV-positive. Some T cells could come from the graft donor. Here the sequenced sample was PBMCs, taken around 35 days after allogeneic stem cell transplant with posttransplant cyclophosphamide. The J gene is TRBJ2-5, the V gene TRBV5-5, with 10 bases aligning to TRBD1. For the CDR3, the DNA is TGTGCCAGCAGCTCCCGGGACAGGGGACCGCGGGGGGCAGAGACCCAGTACTTC. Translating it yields CASSSRDRGPRGAETQYF.